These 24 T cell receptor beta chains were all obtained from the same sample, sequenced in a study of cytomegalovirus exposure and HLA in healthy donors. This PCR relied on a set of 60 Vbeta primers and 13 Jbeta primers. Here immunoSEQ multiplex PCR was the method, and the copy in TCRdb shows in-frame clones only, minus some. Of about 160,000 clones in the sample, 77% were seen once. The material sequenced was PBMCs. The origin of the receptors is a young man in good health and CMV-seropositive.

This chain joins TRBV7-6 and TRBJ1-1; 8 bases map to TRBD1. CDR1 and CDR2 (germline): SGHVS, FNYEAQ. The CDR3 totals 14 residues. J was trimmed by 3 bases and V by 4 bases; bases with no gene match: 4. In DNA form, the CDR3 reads TGTGCCAGCAGCTCCAACAGGGGGTACACTGAAGCTTTCTTT. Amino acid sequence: CASSSNRGYTEAFF.

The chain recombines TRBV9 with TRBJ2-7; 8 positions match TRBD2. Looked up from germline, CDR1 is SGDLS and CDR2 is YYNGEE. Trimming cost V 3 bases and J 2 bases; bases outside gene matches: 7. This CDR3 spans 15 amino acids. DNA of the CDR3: TGTGCCAGCAGCGGCGGCGGGGGGTTAGCCTACGAGCAGTACTTC. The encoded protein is CASSGGGGLAYEQYF.

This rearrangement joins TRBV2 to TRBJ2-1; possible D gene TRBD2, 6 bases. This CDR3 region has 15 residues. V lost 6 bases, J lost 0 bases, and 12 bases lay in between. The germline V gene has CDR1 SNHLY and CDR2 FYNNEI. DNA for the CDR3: TGTGCCAGCAGCGAGGACTACTACTCCTACAATGAGCAGTTCTTC. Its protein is CASSEDYYSYNEQFF.

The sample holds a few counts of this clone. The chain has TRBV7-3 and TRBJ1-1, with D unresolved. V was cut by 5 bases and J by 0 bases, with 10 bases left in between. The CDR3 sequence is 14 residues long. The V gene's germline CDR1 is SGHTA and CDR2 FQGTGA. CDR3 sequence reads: CASSPGDLNTEAFF. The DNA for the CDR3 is TGTGCCAGCAGCCCAGGCGACCTGAACACTGAAGCTTTCTTT.

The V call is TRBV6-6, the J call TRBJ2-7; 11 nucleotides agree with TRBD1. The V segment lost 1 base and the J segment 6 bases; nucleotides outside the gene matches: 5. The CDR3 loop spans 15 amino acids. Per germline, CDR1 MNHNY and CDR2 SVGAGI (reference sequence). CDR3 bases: TGTGCCAGCAGTTACTTTGGACAGGGGGCTCGCGAGCAGTACTTC. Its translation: CASSYFGQGAREQYF.

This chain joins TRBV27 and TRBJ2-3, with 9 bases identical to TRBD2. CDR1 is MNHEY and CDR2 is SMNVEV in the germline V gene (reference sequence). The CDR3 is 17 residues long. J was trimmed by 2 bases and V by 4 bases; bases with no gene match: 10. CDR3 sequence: CASSSPRLADFTDTQYF. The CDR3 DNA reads TGTGCCAGCAGTTCCCCCCGACTAGCGGACTTCACAGATACGCAGTATTTT.

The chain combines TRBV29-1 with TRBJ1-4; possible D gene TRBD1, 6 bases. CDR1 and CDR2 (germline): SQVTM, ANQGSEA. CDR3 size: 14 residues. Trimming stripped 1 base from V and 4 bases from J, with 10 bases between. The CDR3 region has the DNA TGCAGCGTTGAAGGGTCAGGGGATAATGAAAAACTGTTTTTT. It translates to CSVEGSGDNEKLFF.

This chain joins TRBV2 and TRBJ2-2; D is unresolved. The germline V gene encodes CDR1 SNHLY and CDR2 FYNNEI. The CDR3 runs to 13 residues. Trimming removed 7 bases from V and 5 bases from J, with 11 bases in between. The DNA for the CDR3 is TGTGCCAGCATAAGTTGGCAGACCGGGGAGCTGTTTTTT. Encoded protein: CASISWQTGELFF.

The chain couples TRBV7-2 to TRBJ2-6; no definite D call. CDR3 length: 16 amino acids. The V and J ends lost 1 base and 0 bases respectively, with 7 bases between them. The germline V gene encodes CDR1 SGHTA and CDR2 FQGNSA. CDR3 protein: CASSLDWSSGANVLTF. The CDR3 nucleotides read TGTGCCAGCAGCTTAGACTGGAGCTCTGGGGCCAACGTCCTGACTTTC.

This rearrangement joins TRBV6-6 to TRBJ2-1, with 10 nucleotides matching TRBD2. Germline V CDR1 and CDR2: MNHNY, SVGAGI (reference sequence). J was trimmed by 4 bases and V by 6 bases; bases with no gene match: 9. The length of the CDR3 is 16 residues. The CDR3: CASSPDLAGVYNEQFF. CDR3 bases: TGTGCCAGCAGCCCCGATCTAGCGGGAGTTTACAATGAGCAGTTCTTC.

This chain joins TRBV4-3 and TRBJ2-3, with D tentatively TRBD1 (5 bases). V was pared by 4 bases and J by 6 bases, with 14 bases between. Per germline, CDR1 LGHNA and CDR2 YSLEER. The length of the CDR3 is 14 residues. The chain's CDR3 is CASSPVGRSDTQYF. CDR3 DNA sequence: TGCGCCAGCAGCCCGGTGGGGCGGTCTGATACGCAGTATTTT.

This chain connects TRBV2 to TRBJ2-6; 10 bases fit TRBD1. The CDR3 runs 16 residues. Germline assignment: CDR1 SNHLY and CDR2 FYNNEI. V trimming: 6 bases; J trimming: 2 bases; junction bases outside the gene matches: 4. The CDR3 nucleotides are TGTGCCAGCAGCTCCGGGACAGGGGCTGGGGCCAACGTCCTGACTTTC. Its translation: CASSSGTGAGANVLTF.

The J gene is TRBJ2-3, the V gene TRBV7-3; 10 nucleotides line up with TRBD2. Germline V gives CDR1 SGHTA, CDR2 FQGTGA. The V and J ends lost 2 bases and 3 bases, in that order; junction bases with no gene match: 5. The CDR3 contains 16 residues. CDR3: CASSLVSGGATDTQYF. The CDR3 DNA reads TGTGCCAGCAGCTTAGTCAGCGGGGGGGCGACAGATACGCAGTATTTT.

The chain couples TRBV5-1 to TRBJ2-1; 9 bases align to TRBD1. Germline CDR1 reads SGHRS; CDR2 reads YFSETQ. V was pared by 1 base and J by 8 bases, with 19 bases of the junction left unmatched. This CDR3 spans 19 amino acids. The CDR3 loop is CASSLQLSWGTGRVDEQFF. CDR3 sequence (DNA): TGCGCCAGCAGCTTGCAGCTTTCGTGGGGGACAGGGAGGGTCGATGAGCAGTTCTTC. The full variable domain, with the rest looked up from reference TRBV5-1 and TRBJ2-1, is KAGVTQTPRYLIKTRGQQVTLSCSPISGHRSVSWYQQTPGQGLQFLFEYFSETQRNKGNFPGRFSGRQFSNSRSEMNVSTLELGDSALYLCASSLQLSWGTGRVDEQFFGPGTRLTVL.

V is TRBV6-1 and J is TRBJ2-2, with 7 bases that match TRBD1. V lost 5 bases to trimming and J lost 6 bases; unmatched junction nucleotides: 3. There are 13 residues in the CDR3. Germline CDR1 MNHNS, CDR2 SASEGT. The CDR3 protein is CASSLGTAGELFF. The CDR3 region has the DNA TGTGCCAGCAGTCTCGGGACAGCCGGGGAGCTGTTTTTT.

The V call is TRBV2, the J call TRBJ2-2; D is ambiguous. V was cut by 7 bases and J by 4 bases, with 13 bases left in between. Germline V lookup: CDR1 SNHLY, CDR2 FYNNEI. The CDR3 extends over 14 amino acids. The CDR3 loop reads CASTVPPGTGELFF. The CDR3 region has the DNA TGTGCCAGCACGGTCCCACCGGGCACCGGGGAGCTGTTTTTT. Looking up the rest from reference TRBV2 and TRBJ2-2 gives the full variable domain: EPEVTQTPSHQVTQMGQEVILRCVPISNHLYFYWYRQILGQKVEFLVSFYNNEISEKSEIFDDQFSVERPDGSNFTLKIRSTKLEDSAMYFCASTVPPGTGELFFGEGSRLTVL.

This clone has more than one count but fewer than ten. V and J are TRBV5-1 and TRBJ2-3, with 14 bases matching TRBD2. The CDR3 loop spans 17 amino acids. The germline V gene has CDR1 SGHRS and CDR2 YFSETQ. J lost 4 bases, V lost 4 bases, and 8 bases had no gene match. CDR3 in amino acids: CASSPTGLAGGPDTQYF. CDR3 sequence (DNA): TGCGCCAGCAGCCCTACCGGACTAGCGGGGGGCCCAGATACGCAGTATTTT.

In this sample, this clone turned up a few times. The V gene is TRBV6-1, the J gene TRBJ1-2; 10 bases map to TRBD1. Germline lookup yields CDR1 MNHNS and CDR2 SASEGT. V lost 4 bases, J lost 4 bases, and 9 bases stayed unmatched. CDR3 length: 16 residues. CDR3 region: CASSAVGTGAFYGYTF. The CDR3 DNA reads TGTGCCAGCAGTGCTGTTGGGACAGGGGCTTTCTATGGCTACACCTTC.

CDR3 coding DNA: TGTGCCAGCAGCTTGGTGAGCTCCTACGAGCAGTACTTC. This encodes CASSLVSSYEQYF. This chain uses TRBV5-6 with TRBJ2-7; D is uncertain. Trimming removed 0 bases at V and 0 bases at J, with 4 bases between. The length of the CDR3 is 13 residues. CDR1 SGHDT and CDR2 YYEEEE come from the germline V gene.

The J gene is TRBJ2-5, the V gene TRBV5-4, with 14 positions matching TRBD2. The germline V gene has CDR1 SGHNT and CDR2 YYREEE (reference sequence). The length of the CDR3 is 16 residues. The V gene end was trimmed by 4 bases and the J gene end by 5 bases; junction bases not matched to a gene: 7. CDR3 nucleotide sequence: TGTGCCAGCAGCCCGGGACTAGCGGGGGACCCCGAGACCCAGTACTTC. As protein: CASSPGLAGDPETQYF.

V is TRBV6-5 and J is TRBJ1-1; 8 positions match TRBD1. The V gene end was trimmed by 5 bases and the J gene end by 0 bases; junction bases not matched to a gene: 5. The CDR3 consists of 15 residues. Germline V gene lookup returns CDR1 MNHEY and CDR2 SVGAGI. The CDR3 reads CASSPGTGMNTEAFF. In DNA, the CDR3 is TGTGCCAGCAGTCCGGGGACAGGCATGAACACTGAAGCTTTCTTT.

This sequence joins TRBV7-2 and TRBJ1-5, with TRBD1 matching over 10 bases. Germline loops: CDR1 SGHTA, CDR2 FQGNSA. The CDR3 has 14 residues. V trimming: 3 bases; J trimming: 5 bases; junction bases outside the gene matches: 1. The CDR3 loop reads CASSFDRGHQPQHF. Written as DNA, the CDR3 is TGTGCCAGCAGCTTTGACAGGGGGCATCAGCCCCAGCATTTT.

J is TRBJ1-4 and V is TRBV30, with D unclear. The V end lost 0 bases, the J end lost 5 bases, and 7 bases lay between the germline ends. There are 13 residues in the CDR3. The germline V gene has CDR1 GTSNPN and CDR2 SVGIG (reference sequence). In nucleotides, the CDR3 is TGTGCCTGGAGTGTTACAGCCAATGAAAAACTGTTTTTT. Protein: CAWSVTANEKLFF.

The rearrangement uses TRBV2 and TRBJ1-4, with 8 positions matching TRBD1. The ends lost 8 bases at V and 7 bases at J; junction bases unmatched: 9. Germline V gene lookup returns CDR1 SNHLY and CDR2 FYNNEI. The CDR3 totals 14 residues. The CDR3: CASDPDRDSEKLFF. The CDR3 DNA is TGTGCCAGCGACCCGGACAGGGATAGTGAAAAACTGTTTTTT.